In its sample, the clone carrying this TCR beta chain was seen a few times. Its antigen is undetermined. Busulfan-fludarabine conditioning, marrow transplant, and cyclophosphamide on days +3 and +4 were administered. Profiling relied on immunoSEQ multiplex PCR, and the TCRdb table lists in-frame clones only, not all of them. The sample includes 35,000 to 40,000 clones, around four fifths seen only once; the top ten take roughly 8.1%. This entry comes from a study of T cells after posttransplantation cyclophosphamide. Study outcomes and limitations: Donor-recipient repertoire similarity was low at 1-2 months, rising over year one. Skin or GI-infiltrating T cells shared few TRB sequences with blood. TRB clonality was highly associated with recipient CMV seropositivity and reactivation.

The sequence came from a female patient aged 40-50 years who received an allogeneic stem cell transplant from a related donor, was CMV-positive, and had no GVHD. Some of the T cells might come from the graft donor. Source: CD4+ T cells sorted from blood, taken 1903 days after a stem cell transplant with posttransplant cyclophosphamide.

The CDR3 sequence: CASSLDRASGNTIYF. The DNA for the CDR3 is TGTGCCAGCAGCTTAGACAGGGCCTCTGGAAACACCATATATTTT. The gene calls are TRBV28 and TRBJ1-3; TRBD1 aligns across 7 bases. Germline CDR1 MDHEN, CDR2 SYDVKM. The CDR3 is 15 residues long. V lost 6 bases, J lost 0 bases, and 5 bases stayed unmatched. Drawing the rest from reference TRBV28 and TRBJ1-3, the complete variable domain is DVKVTQSSRYLVKRTGEKVFLECVQDMDHENMFWYRQDPGLGLRLIYFSYDVKMKEKGDIPEGYSVSREKKERFSLILESASTNQTSMYLCASSLDRASGNTIYFGEGSWLTVV.